The clone carrying this T cell receptor (beta chain) was counted a single time. The antigen is unknown. TCRdb's table, derived via immunoSEQ multiplex PCR, lists solely in-frame clones and lacks some. Of about 400,000 clones listed, 83% are singletons. The treatment was: approximately 18 received Ad26.COV2.S at low or high dose, single or two shots; about 5 received placebo; per-sample allocation not given. On day 63 after the first injection, vaccine and placebo recipients gave samples. Trimming at V came to 5 bases and at J to 0 bases, leaving 6 bases not matched to a gene. CDR1 and CDR2 from the germline V gene are SGHVS and FQNEAQ. The CDR3 consists of 16 residues. The data are from a study of Ad26.COV2.S vaccination and SARS-CoV-2 variants. Findings and limits, study-wide: Participants given vaccine showed non-spike TCR breadth similar to that of placebo recipients.

This specimen was peripheral blood, taken in a trial of Ad26.COV2.S vaccine versus placebo. The source is a person between 18 and 59 years old who received the Ad26.COV2.S COVID-19 vaccine or a placebo. J is TRBJ2-7 and V is TRBV7-8; 11 bases match TRBD2. This chain's CDR3 is CASSRLAGSRSYEQYF. The CDR3 nucleotides read TGTGCCAGCAGCCGACTAGCGGGGTCCCGCTCCTACGAGCAGTACTTC.